This TCR beta chain was sequenced during a study of cytomegalovirus exposure and HLA in healthy donors. This CDR3 region has 14 residues. Trimming took 5 bases from V and 4 from J, leaving 12 bases between them. Looked up from germline, CDR1 is SGHDN and CDR2 is FVKESK. The PCR had 60 Vbeta and 13 Jbeta primers. The data were produced by immunoSEQ multiplex PCR, yet TCRdb's version contains in-frame clones alone and is incomplete. The sample has about 130,000 clones, roughly 72% seen once. The sequenced sample was PBMCs. V and J are TRBV14 and TRBJ2-1; TRBD1 might be the D (5 bases). This clonotype was obtained from a middle-aged man in good health and CMV-seropositive. The chain's CDR3 is CASSRMGPYNEQFF. The CDR3 nucleotides read TGTGCCAGCAGCAGGATGGGGCCGTACAATGAGCAGTTCTTC. Looking up the rest from reference TRBV14 and TRBJ2-1 gives the full variable domain: EAGVTQFPSHSVIEKGQTVTLRCDPISGHDNLYWYRRVMGKEIKFLLHFVKESKQDESGMPNNRFLAERTGGTYSTLKVQPAELEDSGVYFCASSRMGPYNEQFFGPGTRLTVL.